Sequencing of this TCR beta chain was carried out in a study of T cells in tumors after PD-1 blockade. Broader study findings: Approximately 41% of tumor TCR clonotypes were also found in blood. Expanded exhausted CD8+ clones after therapy were mostly novel clonotypes. In squamous cell carcinoma, more than 40% of expanded exhausted clones were novel. Clonal replacement was seen across treatment, not between pre-treatment samples.

Deletions cut 1 base from V and 3 bases from J, with 11 bases between. Looked up from germline, CDR1 is SGDLS and CDR2 is YYNGEE. The CDR3 consists of 15 residues. In the case of this clone: Its matching antigen is unknown.

Clones were read by immunoSEQ multiplex PCR, and TCRdb kept only the in-frame ones, dropping some. This table holds 10,000 to 15,000 clones, about 60% found once. The chain carries TRBV9 and TRBJ2-1, with D possibly matching TRBD2 (7 bases). The specimen was tumor tissue, collected before anti-PD-1 treatment. The source of this sequence is a human donor with cutaneous squamous cell carcinoma. The CDR3 region is CASSVLGGDYNEQFF. The CDR3 DNA reads as TGTGCCAGCAGCGTACTAGGGGGGGACTACAATGAGCAGTTCTTC.